The clone carrying this T cell receptor (beta chain) has a handful of counts. Its antigen is unknown. RNA transcripts gave rise to amplified TCR beta CDR3 regions. The primer set for the first-round RT-PCR of the TCR CDR3 was HTBI. TCRdb re-called the multiplex PCR reads with MiXCR, one entry per CDR3 protein. The profile shows approximately 150,000 distinct CDR3 sequences, 8% to 9.5% of them singletons. Blood sampling occurred at first hyperthyroidism diagnosis, ahead of any ophthalmopathy symptoms. The source of the PBMCs was more than 9.5 ml of fresh peripheral blood. The V gene's germline CDR1 is LGHDT and CDR2 YNNKEL (reference sequence). The CDR3 has 17 residues. Trimming took 3 bases from V and 1 from J; bases not matched to a gene: 4. This specimen belongs to a study of T cells in Graves' hyperthyroidism and ophthalmopathy. General study findings and limits: Stable hyperthyroidism and ophthalmopathy were separated using 13 V-J signatures. Most expanded thyroid clonotypes above 0.001 also appeared in blood.

This clonotype was obtained from a woman aged 18-30 years with Graves' hyperthyroidism that later progressed to Graves' ophthalmopathy. The chain has TRBV3-1 and TRBJ1-5; 12 positions agree with TRBD1. The specimen was blood. The CDR3 region is CASSQGTGGLSNQPQHF. As DNA, the CDR3 is TGTGCCAGCAGCCAGGGGACAGGGGGCTTGAGCAATCAGCCCCAGCATTTT.